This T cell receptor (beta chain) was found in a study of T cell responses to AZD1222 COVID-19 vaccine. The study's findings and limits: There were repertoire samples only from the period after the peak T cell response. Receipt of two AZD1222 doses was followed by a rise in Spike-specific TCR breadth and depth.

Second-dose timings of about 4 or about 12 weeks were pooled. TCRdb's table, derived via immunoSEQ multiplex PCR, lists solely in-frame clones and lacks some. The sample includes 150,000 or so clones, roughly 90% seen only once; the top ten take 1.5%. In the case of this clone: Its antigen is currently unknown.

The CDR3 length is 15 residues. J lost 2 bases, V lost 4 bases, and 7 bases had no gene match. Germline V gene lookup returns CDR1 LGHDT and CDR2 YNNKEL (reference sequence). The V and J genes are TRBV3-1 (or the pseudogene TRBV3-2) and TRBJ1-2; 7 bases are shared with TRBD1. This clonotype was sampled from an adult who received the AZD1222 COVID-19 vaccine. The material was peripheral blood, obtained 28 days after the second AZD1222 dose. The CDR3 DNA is TGTGCCAGCAGCCGGGACAGCCAGGGGAACTATGGCTACACCTTC. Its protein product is CASSRDSQGNYGYTF.